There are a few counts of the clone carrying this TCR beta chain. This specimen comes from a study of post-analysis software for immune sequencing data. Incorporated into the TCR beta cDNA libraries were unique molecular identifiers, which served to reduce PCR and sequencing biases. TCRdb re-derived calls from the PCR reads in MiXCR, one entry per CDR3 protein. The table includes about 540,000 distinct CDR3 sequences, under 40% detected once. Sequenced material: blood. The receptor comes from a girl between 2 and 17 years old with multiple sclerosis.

In DNA, the CDR3 is TGTGCCAGCAGTTCGGGGGGCTTGTCTGAGCAGTTCTTC. Encoded protein: CASSSGGLSEQFF. The chain couples TRBV6-2 or TRBV6-3 to TRBJ2-1; possible D gene TRBD2, 7 bases. CDR3 length: 13 amino acids. Germline values: CDR1 MNHEY, CDR2 SVGEGT. Trimming cost V 4 bases and J 9 bases, with 13 bases left between them.